Given below is one T cell receptor beta chain in context. The target antigen is unknown. The data stem from a study of T-cell memory formation after mild COVID-19. Study in general: For the most part, TCR clusters were specific to one donor. Points from the study as a whole: Researchers found some responding clones in pre-infection memory, a sign that cross-reactive memory joined. Chiefly within CM and EM were the contracting CD4+ clones; CD8+ ones were within EMRA. A second wave expanding day 15 to 37 was CD4+-biased; contracting clones were balanced.

In TCRdb, the 5' RACE reads were re-called with MiXCR into one record per CDR3 protein. The table includes 400,000 to 550,000 distinct CDR3 sequences, around a quarter detected once. The CDR3 totals 15 residues. V dropped 6 bases and J dropped 0 bases, with 16 bases sitting between them. From germline, CDR1 is DFQATT and CDR2 SNEGSKA (reference sequence). V usage is TRBV20-1 and J usage is TRBJ2-3, with D possibly being TRBD2 (6 bases). The sequenced sample consisted of PBMCs or a T cell subset sorted from them (not recorded which). The receptor was derived from an adult woman who had mild COVID-19 (a few samples of this study predate the infection). Cell type and time point are not known. The CDR3 spells CSAGWEERSTDTQYF. The DNA of the CDR3 is TGCAGTGCGGGTTGGGAGGAGCGGAGCACAGATACGCAGTATTTT.